One and the same sample provided the 20 T cell receptor beta chains below, sequenced in a study of blood T cell repertoires in COVID-19 (dated by TCRdb to 2020 to 2021). Library preparation employed the immunoSEQ multiplex PCR assay. TCRdb re-hosts the immuneACCESS table, in-frame sequences only. Its copies lack some clones; in the studies checked, an unresolved V gene accounts for under half of them, and the cause for the rest is not known. The sample profile shows about 220,000 clones; roughly 88% of them were found once. The leading ten clones occupy roughly 10% of the sample. The sample taken for sequencing was peripheral blood. All receptors come from a man in his fifties or sixties with active or convalescent COVID-19.

The chain carries TRBV2 and TRBJ2-3; 7 nucleotides align to TRBD1. The CDR3 length is 14 residues. The germline V gene has CDR1 SNHLY and CDR2 FYNNEI. Trimming cost V 7 bases and J 1 base; bases outside gene matches: 5. CDR3 nucleotide sequence: TGTGCCAGCAATTCAGGGACAGGCACAGATACGCAGTATTTT. Protein product: CASNSGTGTDTQYF.

Only one count was recorded for this clone. The chain recombines TRBV6-5 with TRBJ1-5, with 7 bases aligning to TRBD1. CDR1 is MNHEY and CDR2 is SVGAGI in the germline V gene. With V trimmed by 5 bases and J by 7 bases, 5 bases remained unmatched. The CDR3 has 13 amino acids. For the CDR3, the DNA is TGTGCCAGCAGTAGGGGGCTAGAGCAGCCCCAGCATTTT. Protein: CASSRGLEQPQHF.

The chain uses TRBV29-1 and TRBJ2-5; D gene unclear. The CDR3 extends over 13 amino acids. Germline CDR1 and CDR2: SQVTM and ANQGSEA. Trimming stripped 2 bases from V and 5 bases from J, with 12 bases between. Here the CDR3 reads CSVERSARETQYF. DNA of the CDR3: TGCAGCGTTGAACGGTCAGCGAGGGAGACCCAGTACTTC.

This clone was counted a single time. The genes are TRBV6-2 or TRBV6-3 and TRBJ2-7; 11 positions agree with TRBD2. Germline CDR1 is MNHEY and CDR2 is SVGEGT. The CDR3 contains 17 residues. Germline trimming cut 4 bases from V and 0 bases from J; bases unmatched to any gene: 8. CDR3 DNA sequence: TGTGCCAGCAGTTCCATCCCGACTAGCGGGGACTCCTACGAGCAGTACGTC. Its protein is CASSSIPTSGDSYEQYV.

The J gene is TRBJ1-5, the V gene TRBV20-1; TRBD1 aligns across 8 bases. The ends lost 3 bases at V and 6 bases at J; junction bases unmatched: 10. Germline CDR1 DFQATT, CDR2 SNEGSKA (reference sequence). The CDR3 length is 15 residues. The CDR3 loop is CSASKVAGGGQPQHF. In DNA, the CDR3 is TGCAGTGCTAGTAAAGTCGCAGGGGGCGGTCAGCCCCAGCATTTT.

V is TRBV5-1 and J is TRBJ2-3, with D possibly matching TRBD1 (9 bases). Trimming stripped 2 bases from V and 4 bases from J, with 26 bases between. This CDR3 contains 19 residues. Germline V gene data show CDR1 as SGHRS and CDR2 as YFSETQ. CDR3 residues: CASSFPFGGDRVDADTQYF. CDR3 nucleotides: TGCGCCAGCAGCTTCCCCTTCGGGGGGGACAGGGTAGACGCAGATACGCAGTATTTT.

The gene calls are TRBV28 and TRBJ1-4; a possible D gene is TRBD1 (6 bases). The CDR3 spans 15 residues. V was cut by 5 bases and J by 3 bases, with 13 bases left in between. The germline gives CDR1 MDHEN, CDR2 SYDVKM. The CDR3 DNA sequence: TGTGCCAGCAGTATGACAGGTTTAGCTAATGAAAAACTGTTTTTT. As protein: CASSMTGLANEKLFF.

V and J are TRBV28 and TRBJ2-5; D possibly corresponds to TRBD2 (7 bases). This CDR3 comprises 16 residues. Germline CDR1 is MDHEN and CDR2 is SYDVKM. Trimming left V 4 bases short and J 5 bases short, with 20 bases between. CDR3 loop: CASSSGGQPGGETQYF. CDR3 DNA: TGTGCCAGCAGTTCGGGAGGACAGCCCGGAGGGGAGACCCAGTACTTC.

V usage is TRBV5-1 and J usage is TRBJ2-4; 16 bases are a match to TRBD2. This CDR3 comprises 18 residues. CDR1 and CDR2 from the germline V gene are SGHRS and YFSETQ. V was pared by 4 bases and J by 0 bases, with 4 bases of the junction left unmatched. This CDR3 reads CASSKGLAGGLAKNIQYF. CDR3 DNA: TGCGCCAGCAGCAAGGGACTAGCGGGAGGGTTAGCCAAAAACATTCAGTACTTC.

V gene TRBV11-2 combines with J gene TRBJ1-2; D is ambiguous. This CDR3 region has 14 residues. Trimming removed 0 bases from V and 1 base from J, with 6 bases in between. CDR1 and CDR2 (germline): SGHAT, FQNNGV. The CDR3 nucleotides read TGTGCCAGCAGCTTAGAACGGGTTAACTATGGCTACACCTTC. Translating it yields CASSLERVNYGYTF.

The chain uses TRBV7-8 and TRBJ1-4; TRBD1 matches at 7 bases. Germline CDR1 and CDR2: SGHVS and FQNEAQ. Trimming cost V 5 bases and J 9 bases; bases outside gene matches: 15. The CDR3 runs 16 residues. CDR3 protein: CASSDGNRGLNQKLFF. CDR3 nucleotides: TGTGCCAGCAGCGACGGGAACAGGGGATTAAATCAAAAACTGTTTTTT.

The V call is TRBV29-1, the J call TRBJ2-7; D ambiguous. V was cut by 8 bases and J by 0 bases, with 17 bases left in between. The length of the CDR3 is 14 residues. Germline assignment: CDR1 SQVTM and CDR2 ANQGSEA. CDR3: CSNLNPPSSYEQYF. DNA for the CDR3: TGCAGCAACCTCAACCCCCCGAGCTCCTACGAGCAGTACTTC.

The V and J genes are TRBV27 and TRBJ1-3; D might be TRBD1 (6 bases). This CDR3 region has 17 residues. V was clipped by 7 bases and J by 0 bases, with 19 bases between them. Per the germline V gene, CDR1 is MNHEY and CDR2 is SMNVEV (reference sequence). The CDR3 DNA reads TGTGCCAGCACCCTTGGACAGACCGCTGACTCTGGAAACACCATATATTTT. Its translation: CASTLGQTADSGNTIYF.

The chain joins TRBV7-9 to TRBJ1-2, with 10 bases lining up with TRBD1. This CDR3 has 17 residues. V shed 0 bases, J shed 6 bases, and the junction held 10 bases outside the gene matches. Germline values: CDR1 SEHNR, CDR2 FQNEAQ (reference sequence). CDR3 protein: CASSLARKTGGGDGYTF. In DNA form, the CDR3 reads TGTGCCAGCAGCTTAGCGCGGAAGACAGGGGGCGGCGATGGCTACACCTTC.

The chain carries TRBV2 and TRBJ2-5, with a tentative D call TRBD1 (5 bases). V was clipped by 4 bases and J by 5 bases, with 14 bases between them. Germline V gene data show CDR1 as SNHLY and CDR2 as FYNNEI. This CDR3 has 14 residues. This CDR3 reads CASSVVQGGETQYF. CDR3 DNA: TGTGCCAGCAGTGTGGTTCAGGGTGGGGAGACCCAGTACTTC.

The chain joins TRBV3-1 (or the pseudogene TRBV3-2) to TRBJ2-5; D gene uncertain. Trimming removed 0 bases at V and 8 bases at J, with 7 bases between. Looked up from germline, CDR1 is LGHDT and CDR2 is YNNKEL (reference sequence). This CDR3 is built from 12 residues. CDR3 sequence reads: CASSQEAVTQYF. The CDR3 nucleotides read TGTGCCAGCAGCCAAGAGGCAGTTACCCAGTACTTC.

This chain uses TRBV6-5 with TRBJ2-3, with D tentatively TRBD1 (5 bases). Per the germline V gene, CDR1 is MNHEY and CDR2 is SVGAGI. The CDR3 is made up of 15 amino acids. Deletions cut 6 bases from V and 4 bases from J, with 17 bases between. This chain's CDR3 is CASSTHSQGADTQYF. For the CDR3, the DNA is TGTGCCAGCAGCACCCACTCCCAGGGTGCAGATACGCAGTATTTT.

V is TRBV5-6 and J is TRBJ2-1; D perhaps matches TRBD1 (6 bases). Deletions cut 4 bases from V and 9 bases from J, with 23 bases between. Germline values: CDR1 SGHDT, CDR2 YYEEEE. This CDR3 has 16 amino acids. The CDR3 is CASSRGILGAVVEQFF. The CDR3 region has the DNA TGTGCCAGCAGCCGAGGTATCTTGGGGGCAGTGGTTGAGCAGTTCTTC.

The chain is built from TRBV28 and TRBJ1-1; D is possibly TRBD1 (5 bases). Trimming shortened V by 3 bases and J by 1 base, and 9 bases separated the two germline ends. Germline CDR1 is MDHEN and CDR2 is SYDVKM. The CDR3 consists of 14 residues. CDR3: CASSLYDRNTEAFF. CDR3 sequence (DNA): TGTGCCAGCAGTTTGTACGACAGGAACACTGAAGCTTTCTTT. The full variable domain, with the rest looked up from reference TRBV28 and TRBJ1-1, is DVKVTQSSRYLVKRTGEKVFLECVQDMDHENMFWYRQDPGLGLRLIYFSYDVKMKEKGDIPEGYSVSREKKERFSLILESASTNQTSMYLCASSLYDRNTEAFFGQGTRLTVV.

The chain employs TRBV7-3 and TRBJ1-1; possibly TRBD1 for D (6 bases). The CDR3 extends over 14 amino acids. Trimming pared 3 bases from V and 5 bases from J, leaving 13 bases between. Germline CDR1 and CDR2: SGHTA and FQGTGA. In nucleotides, the CDR3 is TGTGCCAGCAGCTTTAAGGGGGATTCGACTGAAGCTTTCTTT. Translated, it gives CASSFKGDSTEAFF.